These 12 T cell receptor beta chains share one sample of origin, sequenced in a study of T-cell memory formation after mild COVID-19. MiXCR, run by TCRdb on the 5' RACE reads, gives a single entry per CDR3 protein. The table records around 90,000 distinct CDR3 sequences, around an eighth of them present only once. Sequenced sample: PBMCs or a T cell subset sorted from them (not recorded which). These receptors were taken from an adult woman who had mild COVID-19 (a few samples of this study predate the infection). Cell type and time point are not known.

This clonotype turned up a few times. The J gene is TRBJ2-2, the V gene TRBV12-1; TRBD1, the D gene given by the table, was not confirmed from the DNA. TRBV12-1 is noted as a pseudogene. The CDR3 is 17 amino acids. CDR3 residues: CASSHPLCGTSTGELFF. CDR3 DNA: TGTGCCAGCAGCCACCCCCTTTGCGGGACATCCACCGGGGAGCTGTTTTTT.

This clonotype has more than one count but fewer than ten. The chain joins TRBV7-9 to TRBJ2-1; no clear D gene. V was cut by 7 bases and J by 0 bases, with 16 bases left in between. CDR1 and CDR2 from the germline V gene are SEHNR and FQNEAQ (reference sequence). CDR3 size: 16 residues. The DNA of the CDR3 is TGTGCCAGCACCCCGTCGTCAGGCTTCTCCTACAATGAGCAGTTCTTC. It is translated as CASTPSSGFSYNEQFF.

In its sample, this clonotype was seen a few times. The CDR3 nucleotides are TGTGCCAGCAGTTCGGTAGCGGGAGCTGAAGAGGACGAGCAGTACTTC. Translated: CASSSVAGAEEDEQYF. The chain joins TRBV6-2 or TRBV6-3 to TRBJ2-7; 9 bases line up with TRBD2. The CDR3 spans 16 residues. Trimming at V came to 4 bases and at J to 5 bases, leaving 12 bases not matched to a gene. Germline V gene sequence: CDR1 MNHEY, CDR2 SVGEGT.

This clonotype turned up a few times. This chain joins TRBV4-2 and TRBJ1-2, with 7 bases fitting TRBD1. There are 14 residues in the CDR3. Germline values: CDR1 LGHNA, CDR2 YNFKEQ. J was trimmed by 0 bases and V by 4 bases; bases with no gene match: 2. CDR3 DNA: TGTGCCAGCAGCCCGACAGGGCCTAACTATGGCTACACCTTC. Translation gives CASSPTGPNYGYTF.

The rearrangement uses TRBV18 and TRBJ2-1, with D possibly being TRBD1 (5 bases). CDR3 length equals 17 residues. The V gene lost 4 bases and the J gene lost 2 bases, with 18 bases spanning the gap. CDR1 KGHSH and CDR2 LQKENI come from the germline V gene. CDR3 in amino acids: CASSQIREITAYNEQFF. The CDR3 DNA follows: TGTGCCAGCTCACAGATCAGGGAAATTACGGCCTACAATGAGCAGTTCTTC.

This chain links TRBV9 with TRBJ1-1; TRBD1 aligns across 8 bases. Germline trimming cut 4 bases from V and 8 bases from J; bases unmatched to any gene: 4. From germline, CDR1 is SGDLS and CDR2 YYNGEE. The CDR3 consists of 12 residues. The DNA of the CDR3 is TGTGCCAGCAGCTTTACAGGGGGGGAAGCTTTCTTT. It is translated as CASSFTGGEAFF.

This clonotype was observed a few times. This chain links TRBV12-3 or TRBV12-4 with TRBJ2-4; no firm D call. V lost 4 bases and J 9 bases, leaving 25 bases between the germline ends. CDR3 length equals 17 residues. CDR3 amino acids: CASSSGRQAVSIGIQYF. In nucleotides, the CDR3 is TGTGCCAGCAGTTCCGGTCGACAAGCCGTTAGTATAGGCATTCAGTACTTC.

This rearrangement joins TRBV7-3 to TRBJ2-1; D remains ambiguous. The CDR3 is 14 residues long. From germline, CDR1 is SGHTA and CDR2 FQGTGA. V was trimmed by 2 bases and J by 5 bases, leaving 10 bases between them. CDR3 residues: CASSLEQLDNEQFF. The CDR3 DNA reads TGTGCCAGCAGCTTAGAACAGCTCGACAATGAGCAGTTCTTC.

This clonotype was seen only a few times. The chain recombines TRBV29-1 with TRBJ2-7; a weak D match, TRBD2 (6 bases). Trimming took off 3 bases at V and 2 bases at J, with 14 bases between the two ends. In germline, CDR1 is SQVTM, CDR2 ANQGSEA. This CDR3 contains 14 residues. The CDR3 region has the DNA TGCAGCGTTGAGGGGGGTGAAGCCACCTACGAGCAGTACTTC. Its translation: CSVEGGEATYEQYF.

This clonotype has just a few counts. The chain employs TRBV20-1 and TRBJ2-4, with 7 bases that match TRBD1. This CDR3 comprises 19 residues. Germline V CDR1 and CDR2: DFQATT, SNEGSKA (reference sequence). The junction had 16 bases not matched to a gene; V was cut back by 0 bases and J by 2 bases. The CDR3 here is CSARDRLGTGVTSKNIQYF. In DNA form, the CDR3 reads TGCAGTGCTAGAGATAGGCTGGGAACAGGGGTTACCTCCAAAAACATTCAGTACTTC.

The sample holds a few counts of this clonotype. V and J are TRBV24-1 and TRBJ2-3; D is ambiguous. CDR3 length: 17 amino acids. Between the trimmed V and J ends, which lost 3 bases and 6 bases, there was a span of 21 bases. Looked up from germline, CDR1 is KGHDR and CDR2 is SFDVKD. The DNA of the CDR3 is TGTGCCACCAGTGATCCCGGCCGGCGGCCCGACGGGGATACGCAGTATTTT. This sequence encodes CATSDPGRRPDGDTQYF.

A few counts support this clonotype. V is TRBV13 and J is TRBJ2-7; D unclear. Germline loops: CDR1 PRHDT, CDR2 FYEKMQ (reference sequence). The CDR3 spans 14 residues. Trimming took 0 bases from V and 7 from J, leaving 13 bases between them. CDR3 residues: CASSLGHPQVEQYF. The CDR3, as DNA: TGTGCCAGCAGCTTAGGCCACCCCCAGGTGGAGCAGTACTTC.